The 8 T cell receptor beta chains listed next were all sequenced from one sample in a study of a mutant IDH1 vaccine in newly diagnosed glioma (dated by TCRdb to about 2021). According to the study, the label for this sample's time point signals: week 23, last vaccination. Each vaccine dose, consisting of 300 ug of a 20-mer mutant IDH1 peptide in Montanide, was administered subcutaneously with topical imiquimod. The receptor library was made with the immunoSEQ multiplex PCR assay. TCRdb re-hosts the immuneACCESS table, in-frame sequences only. Its copies lack some clones; in the studies checked, an unresolved V gene accounts for under half of them, and the cause for the rest is not known. Across this sample there are about 65,000 clones, with approximately 85% seen only once. The leading ten clones occupy under 4.5% of the sample. Their specific antigens are unknown. The sample consisted of PBMCs, taken from a glioma patient whose treatment included an IDH1 peptide vaccine. These receptors originate from a young man with glioma.

The rearrangement joins TRBV5-1 to TRBJ1-2; D remains ambiguous. Per germline, CDR1 SGHRS and CDR2 YFSETQ. The V end lost 0 bases, the J end lost 4 bases, and 16 bases lay between the germline ends. The CDR3 totals 16 residues. CDR3 bases: TGCGCCAGCAGCTTGGCCTTGAGAGAGGGTTCCTATGGCTACACCTTC. It yields the protein CASSLALREGSYGYTF. The whole variable domain, remainder taken from reference TRBV5-1 and TRBJ1-2, is KAGVTQTPRYLIKTRGQQVTLSCSPISGHRSVSWYQQTPGQGLQFLFEYFSETQRNKGNFPGRFSGRQFSNSRSEMNVSTLELGDSALYLCASSLALREGSYGYTFGSGTRLTVV.

J is TRBJ2-7 and V is TRBV14, with 7 bases lining up with TRBD1. The CDR3 extends over 13 amino acids. The V and J ends lost 1 base and 7 bases, in that order; junction bases with no gene match: 4. Germline CDR1 SGHDN, CDR2 FVKESK. In DNA, the CDR3 is TGTGCCAGCAGCCAAGTCCACAGGGGTGAGCAGTACTTC. This gives the protein CASSQVHRGEQYF.

The chain couples TRBV6-7 to TRBJ2-5; TRBD1 matches 8 bases. The J call may be mistaken, given a closer DNA end match to TRBJ2-7. TRBV6-7 has ORF status, its function being uncertain. CDR3 size: 15 residues. The chain's CDR3 is CASSPRQGLTYEQYF. The CDR3 DNA sequence: TGTGCCAGCAGCCCAAGACAGGGGCTTACCTACGAGCAGTACTTC.

The rearrangement joins TRBV5-1 to TRBJ2-1, with D possibly matching TRBD1 (6 bases). V lost 0 bases and J lost 5, with 9 bases in between. The CDR3 consists of 14 residues. Germline-derived CDR1 and CDR2 are SGHRS and YFSETQ. The CDR3 nucleotides read TGCGCCAGCAGCTTGGGGGACAACCACAATGAGCAGTTCTTC. This codes for CASSLGDNHNEQFF.

This rearrangement joins TRBV5-1 to TRBJ1-2, with 7 bases fitting TRBD1. V trimming: 2 bases; J trimming: 5 bases; junction bases outside the gene matches: 9. The CDR3 has 15 amino acids. CDR1 is SGHRS and CDR2 is YFSETQ in the germline V gene. The CDR3 DNA is TGCGCCAGCAGCTTCCCCGGGACAGACGCTTATGGCTACACCTTC. Its translation: CASSFPGTDAYGYTF.

A few counts support this clone. This rearrangement joins TRBV7-9 to TRBJ1-2; no definite D call. Per germline, CDR1 SEHNR and CDR2 FQNEAQ (reference sequence). V was pared by 9 bases and J by 7 bases, with 18 bases between. The CDR3 length is 13 residues. CDR3 sequence (DNA): TGTGCCAGTACCCCGGCAGCGGTTAGTGGCTACACCTTC. It yields the protein CASTPAAVSGYTF.

V gene TRBV4-2 combines with J gene TRBJ2-1; 7 positions match TRBD2. The CDR3 consists of 14 residues. After removal of 4 bases from V and 7 bases from J, the junction contained 7 bases not matched to a gene. Germline CDR1 LGHNA, CDR2 YNFKEQ. CDR3 loop: CASSLAGENNEQFF. In DNA, the CDR3 is TGTGCCAGCAGCCTGGCGGGGGAGAATAATGAGCAGTTCTTC.

The rearrangement joins TRBV29-1 to TRBJ1-1, with a tentative D call TRBD1 (6 bases). CDR3 length equals 13 residues. With 2 bases removed from V and 4 bases from J, the gap between germline ends came to 11 bases. Germline V lookup: CDR1 SQVTM, CDR2 ANQGSEA. The CDR3 spells CSVETGLGTEAFF. The CDR3 DNA reads as TGCAGCGTTGAAACAGGGTTAGGCACTGAAGCTTTCTTT.